Listed here are 10 T cell receptor beta chains from one sample, sequenced in a study of blood T cell repertoires in COVID-19. Measured with immunoSEQ multiplex PCR; TCRdb has only the in-frame clones, and not every one. The repertoire holds fewer than 400,000 clones, around nine tenths seen once, with about 1.7% in the top ten. The sample consisted of PBMCs or T cells enriched from blood (not recorded which). The source of these receptors is a woman aged 30 to 39 who had recovered from COVID-19.

The chain employs TRBV19 and TRBJ1-4; TRBD1 agrees at 7 bases. The CDR3 extends over 12 amino acids. V shed 6 bases and J 12 bases; nucleotides not matched to a gene: 7. Germline CDR1 is LNHDA and CDR2 is SQIVND (reference sequence). In nucleotides, the CDR3 is TGTGCCAGTAGCGCCCGAGGGGGCGAACTGTTTTTT. It yields the protein CASSARGGELFF. The full variable domain, with the rest looked up from reference TRBV19 and TRBJ1-4, is DGGITQSPKYLFRKEGQNVTLSCEQNLNHDAMYWYRQDPGQGLRLIYYSQIVNDFQKGDIAEGYSVSREKKESFPLTVTSAQKNPTAFYLCASSARGGELFFGSGTQLSVL.

J is TRBJ2-3 and V is TRBV5-1; 8 bases align to TRBD2. Germline values: CDR1 SGHRS, CDR2 YFSETQ. This CDR3 comprises 16 residues. Losses at the gene ends were 1 base for V and 6 bases for J; bases not matched to a gene: 10. In DNA form, the CDR3 reads TGCGCCAGCAGCTTGAATTTAGCGGGGCAAGCGGATACGCAGTATTTT. It specifies CASSLNLAGQADTQYF. Complete variable domain (other parts from reference TRBV5-1 and TRBJ2-3): KAGVTQTPRYLIKTRGQQVTLSCSPISGHRSVSWYQQTPGQGLQFLFEYFSETQRNKGNFPGRFSGRQFSNSRSEMNVSTLELGDSALYLCASSLNLAGQADTQYFGPGTRLTVL.

This chain links TRBV19 with TRBJ1-6; 7 bases align to TRBD1. The V segment lost 7 bases and the J segment 7 bases; nucleotides outside the gene matches: 4. Germline-derived CDR1 and CDR2 are LNHDA and SQIVND (reference sequence). The CDR3 extends over 13 amino acids. The CDR3 DNA follows: TGTGCCAGTAAGAACAGGGGAAATTCACCCCTCCACTTT. This codes for CASKNRGNSPLHF.

The gene calls are TRBV10-3 and TRBJ1-1; tentative D call: TRBD1 (5 bases). The CDR3 runs 14 residues. Looked up from germline, CDR1 is ENHRY and CDR2 is SYGVKD. Trimming took 3 bases from V and 1 from J, leaving 9 bases between them. CDR3 in amino acids: CAISDPTGNTEAFF. The CDR3 bases are TGTGCCATCAGTGACCCTACAGGGAACACTGAAGCTTTCTTT.

The CDR3 DNA sequence: TGTGCCAGCAGACCAAGCGGACAGGGTGGCTATGGCTACACCTTC. Protein product: CASRPSGQGGYGYTF. This chain links TRBV27 with TRBJ1-2, with 8 bases that match TRBD1. Germline CDR1 MNHEY, CDR2 SMNVEV (reference sequence). V dropped 6 bases and J dropped 4; count of bases not matched to a gene: 10. The CDR3 loop spans 15 amino acids.

The rearrangement links TRBV27 to TRBJ1-1, with D possibly matching TRBD1 (6 bases). Trimming stripped 1 base from V and 1 base from J, with 10 bases between. CDR1 and CDR2 (germline): MNHEY, SMNVEV (reference sequence). The length of the CDR3 is 15 residues. The CDR3 protein is CASSLYGGGNTEAFF. CDR3 DNA sequence: TGTGCCAGCAGTTTATATGGGGGCGGGAACACTGAAGCTTTCTTT.

The rearrangement joins TRBV24-1 to TRBJ1-1; D call uncertain. The CDR3 length is 13 residues. Trimming took off 7 bases at V and 2 bases at J, with 10 bases between the two ends. The germline V gene has CDR1 KGHDR and CDR2 SFDVKD. The CDR3 spells CATSNTGNTEAFF. CDR3 bases: TGTGCCACCAGCAATACGGGAAACACTGAAGCTTTCTTT.

In this sample, this clone turned up a few times. The chain's CDR3 is CASSQGQGALHF. CDR3 in DNA: TGTGCCAGCAGCCAAGGACAGGGCGCACTCCACTTT. The rearrangement links TRBV3-1 (or the pseudogene TRBV3-2) to TRBJ1-6; 7 nucleotides line up with TRBD1. Trimming at V came to 1 base and at J to 16 bases, leaving 4 bases not matched to a gene. This CDR3 region has 12 residues. Germline V CDR1 and CDR2: LGHDT, YNNKEL (reference sequence).

Note on this clone: Other nucleotide sequences from this sample produce the same CDR3. The genes are TRBV20-1 and TRBJ2-7; possible D gene TRBD1, 5 bases. CDR3 size: 11 residues. With 2 bases removed from V and 4 bases from J, the gap between germline ends came to 6 bases. Germline V CDR1 and CDR2: DFQATT, SNEGSKA (reference sequence). The CDR3 DNA reads as TGCAGTGCTAGACAGGGATACGAGCAGTACTTC. Its protein product is CSARQGYEQYF.

The chain couples TRBV30 to TRBJ1-5; 7 bases are shared with TRBD1. Trimming cost V 2 bases and J 4 bases; bases outside gene matches: 2. This CDR3 has 13 residues. In germline, CDR1 is GTSNPN, CDR2 SVGIG (reference sequence). The CDR3 region is CAWSTGANQPQHF. CDR3 nucleotides: TGTGCCTGGAGTACAGGGGCTAATCAGCCCCAGCATTTT.